This TCR beta chain was retrieved from a study of cytomegalovirus exposure and HLA in healthy donors. General study points: When analyzed later, a missense DCLRE1C variant was found to be linked to TCR beta V- and J-gene trimming. Reports state that TCR beta sequences accurately predicted most subjects' HLA-A and HLA-B alleles. DRB1 showed the most TCR associations and HLA-C the fewest in a later analysis, as rates varied by HLA locus. The records held CMV serostatus as the only immune exposure information.

The germline V and J ends were trimmed by 0 bases and 2 bases, with 5 bases remaining between them. Germline CDR1 SGHNT, CDR2 YYREEE (reference sequence). The CDR3 totals 13 residues. With respect to this clone: Its target is unknown.

With 60 Vbeta and 13 Jbeta primers, the PCR was carried out. Profiled with immunoSEQ multiplex PCR; TCRdb holds only in-frame clones, not every one. The sample includes more than 85,000 clones, about three quarters of them seen just once. The TCR was taken from a male donor in good health and CMV-seropositive. This sequence joins TRBV5-4 and TRBJ1-1; D ambiguous. Sequences were obtained from PBMCs. The CDR3 reads CASSLGRNTEAFF. The CDR3 nucleotides are TGTGCCAGCAGCTTGGGTAGAAACACTGAAGCTTTCTTT.